The clone carrying this T cell receptor beta chain is termed medium-sized (0.01 to 0.1%). The antigen is undetermined. These data belong to a study of spatial heterogeneity in lung cancer. This sample's time point: sample taken at primary tumor resection. TCRdb reanalysed the 5' RACE reads using MiXCR and keeps one entry per CDR3 protein. The table lists about 15,000 distinct CDR3 sequences, approximately 5.8% of them singletons. Study results and limitations: Expanded alpha and beta TCR counts within tumors tracked tumor mutation counts.

CDR1 is SNHLY and CDR2 is FYNNEI in the germline V gene. The length of the CDR3 is 13 residues. V lost 6 bases and J lost 2, with 9 bases in between. The chain combines TRBV2 with TRBJ2-3, with a tentative D call TRBD1 (5 bases). This specimen consisted of lung tumor tissue, obtained at surgery. This clonotype originated in a male donor with early-stage non-small cell lung cancer. CDR3 region: CASRTDNTDTQYF. For the CDR3, the DNA is TGTGCCAGCAGGACAGATAACACAGATACGCAGTATTTT.